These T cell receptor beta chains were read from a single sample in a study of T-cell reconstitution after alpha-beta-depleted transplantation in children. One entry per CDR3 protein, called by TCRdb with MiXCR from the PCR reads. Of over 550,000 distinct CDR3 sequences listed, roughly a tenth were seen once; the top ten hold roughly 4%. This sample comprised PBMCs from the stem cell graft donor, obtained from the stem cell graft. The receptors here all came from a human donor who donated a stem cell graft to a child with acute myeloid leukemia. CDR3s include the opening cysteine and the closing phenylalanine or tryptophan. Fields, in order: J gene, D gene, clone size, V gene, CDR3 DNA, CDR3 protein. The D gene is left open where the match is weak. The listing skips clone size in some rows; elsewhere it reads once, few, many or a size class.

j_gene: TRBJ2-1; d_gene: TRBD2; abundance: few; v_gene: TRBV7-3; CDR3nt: TGTGCCAGCAGCTCTGGACTAGCAAACAATGAGCAGTTCTTC; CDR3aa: CASSSGLANNEQFF
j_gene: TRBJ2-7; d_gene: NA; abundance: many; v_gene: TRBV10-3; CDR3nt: TGTGCCATCAGGGGGGACCCGAATACCGGAGAGCAGTACTTC; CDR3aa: CAIRGDPNTGEQYF
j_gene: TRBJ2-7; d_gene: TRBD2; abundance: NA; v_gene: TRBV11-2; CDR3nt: TGTGCCAGCAGCTTCAAAATCCCGGGGACTAGCGGGTCGTACGAGCAGTACTTC; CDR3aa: CASSFKIPGTSGSYEQYF
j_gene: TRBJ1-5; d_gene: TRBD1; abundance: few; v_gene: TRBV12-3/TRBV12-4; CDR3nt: TGTGCCAGCAGTTTGGGGGGACAGGGGGCAAGTAATCAGCCCCAGCATTTT; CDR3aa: CASSLGGQGASNQPQHF
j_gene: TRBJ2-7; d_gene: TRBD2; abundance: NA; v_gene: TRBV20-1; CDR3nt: TGCAGTGGAGGGCTAGCGGGAGTCGAGCAGTACTTC; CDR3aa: CSGGLAGVEQYF
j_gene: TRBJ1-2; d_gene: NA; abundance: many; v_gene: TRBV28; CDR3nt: TGTGCCAGCAGTCTCCTACAGGGCGGTGGCTACACCTTC; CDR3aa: CASSLLQGGGYTF
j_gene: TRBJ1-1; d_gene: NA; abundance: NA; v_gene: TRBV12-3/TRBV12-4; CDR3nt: TGTGCCAGCAGCCCAATACGGATGAACACTGAAGCTTTCTTT; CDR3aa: CASSPIRMNTEAFF
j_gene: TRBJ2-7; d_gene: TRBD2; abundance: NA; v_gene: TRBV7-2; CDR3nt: TGTGCCAGCAGCTCCTTAGCGGGGCCTGGGGAGCAGTACTTC; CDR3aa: CASSSLAGPGEQYF
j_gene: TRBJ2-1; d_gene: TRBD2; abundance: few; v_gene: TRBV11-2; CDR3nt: TGTGCCAGCAGCTTGAGCGGGATTGAGCAGTTCTTC; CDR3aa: CASSLSGIEQFF
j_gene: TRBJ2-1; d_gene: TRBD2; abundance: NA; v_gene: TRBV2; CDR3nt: TGTGCCAGCACTGACCCCGTGGGGCTAGCGGGAGAGAATGAGCAGTTCTTC; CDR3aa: CASTDPVGLAGENEQFF
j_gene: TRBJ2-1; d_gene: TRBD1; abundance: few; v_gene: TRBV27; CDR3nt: TGTGCCAGCACCCTGGACAGGCGCCTCAGGAATGAGCAGTTCTTC; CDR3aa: CASTLDRRLRNEQFF
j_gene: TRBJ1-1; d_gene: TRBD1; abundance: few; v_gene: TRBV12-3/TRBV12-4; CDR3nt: TGTGCCAGCAGTTTAAAGGGGGCGAGAGCTTTCTTT; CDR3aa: CASSLKGARAFF
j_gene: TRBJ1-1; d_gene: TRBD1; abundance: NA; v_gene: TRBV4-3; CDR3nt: TGCGCCAGCAGCCAAGATAGGGGACAGCGGAACACTGAAGCTTTCTTT; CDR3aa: CASSQDRGQRNTEAFF
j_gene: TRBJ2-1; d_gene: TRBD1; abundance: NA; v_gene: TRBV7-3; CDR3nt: TGTGCCAGCAGTAGACAGGGGGCGAATGAGCAGTTCTTC; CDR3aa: CASSRQGANEQFF
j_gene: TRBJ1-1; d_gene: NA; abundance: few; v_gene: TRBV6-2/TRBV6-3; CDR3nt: TGTGCCAGCAGACTCGACGGCTACACTGAAGCTTTCTTT; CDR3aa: CASRLDGYTEAFF
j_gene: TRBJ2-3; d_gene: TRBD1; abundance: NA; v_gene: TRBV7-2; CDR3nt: TGTGCCAGCAGCTGGCGACAGGGTAACACAGATACGCAGTATTTT; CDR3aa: CASSWRQGNTDTQYF
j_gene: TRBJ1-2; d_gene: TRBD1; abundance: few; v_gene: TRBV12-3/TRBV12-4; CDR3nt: TGTGCCAGCAGTCTCAACAGGGGAGACTATGGCTACACCTTC; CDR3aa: CASSLNRGDYGYTF
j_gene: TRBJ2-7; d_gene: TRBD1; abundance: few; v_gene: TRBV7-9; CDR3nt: TGTGCCAGCAGCTTGTATGCCGGGACAGGGGGCTCATCCTACGAGCAGTACTTC; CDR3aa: CASSLYAGTGGSSYEQYF
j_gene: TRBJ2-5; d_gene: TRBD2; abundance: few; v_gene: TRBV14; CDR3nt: TGTGCCAGCGGGCTAGCGGGTGTCCAAGAGACCCAGTACTTC; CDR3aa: CASGLAGVQETQYF
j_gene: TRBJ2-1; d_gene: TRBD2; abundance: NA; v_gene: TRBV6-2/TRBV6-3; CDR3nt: TGTGCCAGCAGTTACGGTACTAGCGGGAGGGCAGGTGAGCAGTTCTTC; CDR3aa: CASSYGTSGRAGEQFF